These T cell receptor beta chains were read from a single sample in a study of beta chain features in type 1 diabetes. Using immunoSEQ multiplex PCR, the repertoire was profiled, and TCRdb retains in-frame clones only, with some absent. The profile shows some 900,000 clones, roughly a sixth of them singletons. Input material: naive CD4+ T cells from blood. These receptors were obtained from a woman younger than 30 in good health. The CDR3 runs from the conserved cysteine through the conserved F or W. A D gene is named only where the DNA matches it firmly. Size is omitted from some rows. Given values are once, few, many or a class for expanded clones.

D gene	V gene	clone size	J gene	CDR3 DNA	CDR3 protein
-	TRBV21-1	few	TRBJ2-5	TGTGCCAGCAGCAAAGCGCACTCACCAAACGAGACCCAGTACTTC	CASSKAHSPNETQYF
-	TRBV18	few	TRBJ2-2	TGTGCCAGCTCACCATTCGAGGTGCAAGAGCTGTTTTTT	CASSPFEVQELFF
TRBD1	TRBV9	-	TRBJ2-3	TGTGCCAGCAGCCCGAGACCTTCGGGGACAGGGAAGCCAGATACGCAGTATTTT	CASSPRPSGTGKPDTQYF
-	TRBV5-4	few	TRBJ1-4	TGTGCCAGCAGCTTCTCCGCGGGGAACGAAAAACTGTTTTTT	CASSFSAGNEKLFF
-	TRBV28	-	TRBJ1-5	TGTGCCAGCAGTTTGTCACGGGAGCCCCAGCATTTT	CASSLSREPQHF
-	TRBV25-1	-	TRBJ2-1	TGTGCCAGCAGTCTGTCTGCCGCCTACAATGAGCAGTTCTTC	CASSLSAAYNEQFF
-	TRBV4-1	few	TRBJ2-2	TGCGCCAGCAGCCTAAACACAGGGATCACCGGGGAGCTGTTTTTT	CASSLNTGITGELFF
TRBD1	TRBV6-6	-	TRBJ2-7	TGTGCCAGCAGTATCTATACCGGGACAGACTACGAGCAGTACTTC	CASSIYTGTDYEQYF
-	TRBV5-1	-	TRBJ2-2	TGCGCCAGCAGCCATATCCTCGGCCGGGATGGCCGGGAGCTGTTTTTT	CASSHILGRDGRELFF
-	TRBV5-5	few	TRBJ2-7	TGTGCCAGCAGCCCGAACGGTCTACACGAGCAGTACTTC	CASSPNGLHEQYF
TRBD2	TRBV9	-	TRBJ2-1	TGTGCCAGCAGCGTAGTAGCGGGGAACAATGAGCAGTTCTTC	CASSVVAGNNEQFF
-	TRBV9	few	TRBJ2-7	TGTGCCAGCAGCGTAGATGGAGGGAGCTGGGAGCAGTACTTC	CASSVDGGSWEQYF
-	TRBV6-5	-	TRBJ2-5	TGTGCCAGCAGCCAAGGGACTTTTGAGACCCAGTACTTC	CASSQGTFETQYF
-	TRBV4-2	-	TRBJ2-7	TGTGCCAGCAGCCAAATTCGGACTTACGAGCAGTACTTC	CASSQIRTYEQYF
TRBD2	TRBV5-4	few	TRBJ2-2	TGTGCCAGCAGCCCCACTAGCGGGATGGGCACCGGGGAGCTGTTTTTT	CASSPTSGMGTGELFF
TRBD2	TRBV28	-	TRBJ2-7	TGTGCCAGCAGTTTGGCCGGGAGGGCCTACGAGCAGTACTTC	CASSLAGRAYEQYF
-	TRBV6-5	few	TRBJ2-2	TGTGCCAGCCGTGTGATATCTGGGGAGCTGTTTTTT	CASRVISGELFF
TRBD2	TRBV4-1	-	TRBJ2-3	TGCGCCAGCAGCGCAACGACTAGCGGGAGGGCCGCCACTAGCACAGATACGCAGTATTTT	CASSATTSGRAATSTDTQYF